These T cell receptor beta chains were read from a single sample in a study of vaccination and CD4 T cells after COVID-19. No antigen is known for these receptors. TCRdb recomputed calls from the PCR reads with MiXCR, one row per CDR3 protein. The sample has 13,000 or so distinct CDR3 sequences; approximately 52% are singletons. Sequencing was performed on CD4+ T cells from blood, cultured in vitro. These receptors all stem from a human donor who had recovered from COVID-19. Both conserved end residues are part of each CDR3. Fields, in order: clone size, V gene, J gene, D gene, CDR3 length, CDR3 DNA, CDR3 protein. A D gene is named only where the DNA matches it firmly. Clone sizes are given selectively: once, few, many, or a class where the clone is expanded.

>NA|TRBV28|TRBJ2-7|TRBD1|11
TGTGCAACAGGGGGCGAGGACGAGCAGTACTTC
CATGGEDEQYF
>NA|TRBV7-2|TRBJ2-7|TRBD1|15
TGTGCCAGCAGCTTATACGAGGGGGCGCATTTCGAGCAGTACTTC
CASSLYEGAHFEQYF
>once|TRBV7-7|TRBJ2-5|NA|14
TGTGCTAGCAGCTTAGGGAGTGGTAGAGAGACCCAGTACTTC
CASSLGSGRETQYF
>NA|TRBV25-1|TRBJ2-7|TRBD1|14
TGTGCCAGCAGCGACAGGGAGACCTCCTACGAGCAGTACTTC
CASSDRETSYEQYF
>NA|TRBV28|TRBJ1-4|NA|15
TGTGCCAGCAGTACCGCCTTAGGGGTAAATGAAAAACTGTTTTTT
CASSTALGVNEKLFF
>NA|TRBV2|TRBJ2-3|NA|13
TGTGCCAGCAGTGAGGGGAGTGCAGATACGCAGTATTTT
CASSEGSADTQYF
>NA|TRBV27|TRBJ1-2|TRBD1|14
TGTGCCAGCAGTTTAGGACAGGGAAGGTATGGCTACACCTTC
CASSLGQGRYGYTF
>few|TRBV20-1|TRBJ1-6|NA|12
TGCAGTGCTAGCGACAGAGATTCACCCCTCCACTTT
CSASDRDSPLHF
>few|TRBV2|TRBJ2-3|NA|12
TGTGCCAGCAGTTATAGCACAGATACGCAGTATTTT
CASSYSTDTQYF
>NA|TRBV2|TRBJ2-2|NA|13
TGTGCCAGCAGTACAGGGTTAGCCGGGGAGCTGTTTTTT
CASSTGLAGELFF
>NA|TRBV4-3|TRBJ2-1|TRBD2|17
TGCGCCAGCAGCCAAGGAGAGCGGGAGTGGTCCTACAATGAGCAGTTCTTC
CASSQGEREWSYNEQFF
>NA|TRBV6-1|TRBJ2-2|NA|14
TGTGCCAGCAGTCAGGGGGAGGCCACCGGGGAGCTGTTTTTT
CASSQGEATGELFF
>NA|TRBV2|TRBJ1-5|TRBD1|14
TGTGCCAGCAAATATGGACAGGCCAATCAGCCCCAGCATTTT
CASKYGQANQPQHF
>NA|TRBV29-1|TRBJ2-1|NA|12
TGCAGCGTTCCGCAGCCCAGCGATGAGCAGTTCTTC
CSVPQPSDEQFF
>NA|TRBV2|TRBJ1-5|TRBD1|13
TGTGCCAGCAGGGGACAGGCTCAACAGCCCCAGCATTTT
CASRGQAQQPQHF
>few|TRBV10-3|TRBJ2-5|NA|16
TGTGCCATCAGTGAGTCGACTCCCAGCGGAGAAGAGACCCAGTACTTC
CAISESTPSGEETQYF